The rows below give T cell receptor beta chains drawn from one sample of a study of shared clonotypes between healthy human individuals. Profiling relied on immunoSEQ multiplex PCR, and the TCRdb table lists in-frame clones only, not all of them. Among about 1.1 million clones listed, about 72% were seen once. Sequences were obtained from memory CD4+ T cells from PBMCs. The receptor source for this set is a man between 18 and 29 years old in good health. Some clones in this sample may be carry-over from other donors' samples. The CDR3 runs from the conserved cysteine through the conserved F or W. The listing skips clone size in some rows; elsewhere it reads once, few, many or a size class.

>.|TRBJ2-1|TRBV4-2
CASSQATGEDNEQFF
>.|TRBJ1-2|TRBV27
CASSAPRQGRHGYTF
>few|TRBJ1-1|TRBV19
CASSHRGSNTEAFF
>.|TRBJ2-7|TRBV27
CASSLGRRGPSEQYF
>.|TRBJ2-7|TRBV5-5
CASSLNHYEQYF
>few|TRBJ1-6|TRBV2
CASSAFTLHF
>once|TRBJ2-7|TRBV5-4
CASSFPGTSQREQYF
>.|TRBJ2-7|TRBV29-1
CSGGPRGGNEQYF
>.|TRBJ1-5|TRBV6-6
CASSSTGGNQPQHF
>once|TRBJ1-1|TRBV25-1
CASIGQTNTEAFF
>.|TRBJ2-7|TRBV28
CASKVPLTYEQYF
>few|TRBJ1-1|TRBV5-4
CASSFGQNTEAFF
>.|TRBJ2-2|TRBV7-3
CASSLGGPTGELFF
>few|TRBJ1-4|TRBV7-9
CASSYKGKLFF
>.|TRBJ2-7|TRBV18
CASSPVQGSYEQYF
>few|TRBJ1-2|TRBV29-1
CSVGQGWSYTF
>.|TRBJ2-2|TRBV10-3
CAISDRDRRTGELFF
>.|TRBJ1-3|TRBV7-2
CASSLDPGSGNTIYF
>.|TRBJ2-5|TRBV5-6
CASSLGTGTTETQYF
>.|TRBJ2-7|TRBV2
CANRLAGGGEQYF
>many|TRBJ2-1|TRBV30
CAWSWATYNEQFF
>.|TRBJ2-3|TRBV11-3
CASSLGTSQGDTQYF
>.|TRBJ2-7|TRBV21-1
CASNKYPGPYEQYF
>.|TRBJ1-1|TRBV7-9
CASSLIEGSNTEAFF